A single sample is the source of the 11 T cell receptor beta chains below, sequenced in a study of identical twins. MiXCR, applied by TCRdb to the 5' RACE reads, yields one record per CDR3 protein. The repertoire includes around 290,000 distinct CDR3 sequences, roughly 9% of them detected once, and approximately 7% sits in the top ten. These records were also assigned to another study, of yellow fever vaccine responses in identical twins.

The material sequenced was CD8+ T cells sorted from blood. The receptor set was obtained from a woman aged 18-29 years in good health.

V and J are TRBV28 and TRBJ2-7, with TRBD1 identical over 9 bases. Germline CDR1 is MDHEN and CDR2 is SYDVKM. J lost 7 bases, V lost 6 bases, and 4 bases had no gene match. This CDR3 is built from 12 residues. CDR3 coding DNA: TGTGCCAGCAGCCACAGGGGGCTTGAGCAGTACTTC. This codes for CASSHRGLEQYF.

This clonotype came up a few times. CDR3 nucleotide sequence: TGTGCCAGTAGTATGTTGGCTAGCGGGACCCCCAATGAGCAGTTCTTC. Protein product: CASSMLASGTPNEQFF. This chain links TRBV19 with TRBJ2-1; 9 bases fit TRBD2. V lost 3 bases and J lost 6; bases outside the gene matches: 9. The CDR3 runs to 16 residues. The V gene's germline CDR1 is LNHDA and CDR2 SQIVND (reference sequence).

In this sample, this clonotype turned up a few times. The V and J genes are TRBV24-1 and TRBJ2-1; 7 bases align to TRBD1. The CDR3 covers 13 residues. CDR1 and CDR2 (germline): KGHDR, SFDVKD. Unmatched junction bases numbered 4, after V lost 3 bases and J lost 9 bases. The CDR3 reads CATSDEQGSEQFF. The DNA for the CDR3 is TGTGCCACCAGTGATGAACAGGGGAGTGAGCAGTTCTTC.

This clonotype was seen ten or more times. The chain has TRBV28 and TRBJ2-3, with TRBD1 identical over 9 bases. CDR1 is MDHEN, CDR2 SYDVKM, per germline. The CDR3 runs to 15 residues. V shed 4 bases and J 3 bases; nucleotides not matched to a gene: 5. CDR3: CASSSGTGMTDTQYF. The CDR3 DNA reads TGTGCCAGCAGTTCCGGGACAGGGATGACAGATACGCAGTATTTT.

Many counts were recorded for this clonotype. The chain couples TRBV6-2 or TRBV6-3 to TRBJ2-1; D is ambiguous. In germline, CDR1 is MNHEY, CDR2 SVGEGT. Trimming cost V 7 bases and J 5 bases, with 12 bases left between them. This CDR3 region has 13 residues. CDR3 bases: TGTGCCAGCACCCCCGGACCTAACAATGAGCAGTTCTTC. It encodes CASTPGPNNEQFF.

The rearrangement links TRBV20-1 to TRBJ2-1; 10 positions agree with TRBD1. The CDR3 runs to 17 residues. Germline CDR1 is DFQATT and CDR2 is SNEGSKA (reference sequence). V dropped 1 base and J dropped 4; count of bases not matched to a gene: 10. CDR3 sequence: CSARAFRDRGPYNEQFF. CDR3 coding DNA: TGCAGTGCTAGAGCTTTTCGGGACAGGGGACCTTACAATGAGCAGTTCTTC.

This clonotype was recorded at least ten times. The chain employs TRBV12-3 or TRBV12-4 and TRBJ1-1; D remains ambiguous. Trimming shortened V by 8 bases and J by 4 bases, and 11 bases separated the two germline ends. The CDR3 runs 12 residues. The CDR3 nucleotides read TGTGCCAGCTCCGAACTAGGCACTGAAGCTTTCTTT. It translates to CASSELGTEAFF.

This clonotype has a handful of counts. The chain combines TRBV28 with TRBJ2-1, with TRBD2 matching 7 bases. The CDR3 covers 13 residues. The V segment lost 7 bases and the J segment 10 bases; nucleotides outside the gene matches: 10. Per the germline V gene, CDR1 is MDHEN and CDR2 is SYDVKM. CDR3 in DNA: TGTGCCAGCACCTATCGGGGAGCGGGGGAGCAGTTCTTC. Protein product: CASTYRGAGEQFF.

In the case of this clonotype: At one end the junction does not follow the germline gene, possibly because of a read error. The rearrangement uses TRBV20-1 and TRBJ2-1; no definite D call. Germline V lookup: CDR1 DFQATT, CDR2 SNEGSKA (reference sequence). The CDR3 length is 16 residues. The CDR3 protein is CCAALLAAPAYNEQFF. CDR3 bases: TGCTGTGCTGCCCTTCTGGCGGCACCGGCCTACAATGAGCAGTTCTTC.

The chain carries TRBV15 and TRBJ2-3, with 7 bases lining up with TRBD2. There are 16 residues in the CDR3. CDR1 and CDR2 (germline): LNHNV, YYDKDF (reference sequence). V trimming: 10 bases; J trimming: 3 bases; junction bases outside the gene matches: 16. The CDR3: CAIYPRPTSRTDTQYF. In nucleotides, the CDR3 is TGTGCCATTTACCCCCGTCCGACTAGCAGGACAGATACGCAGTATTTT.

This clonotype came up many times. The chain combines TRBV5-1 with TRBJ2-2, with D hard to call. The length of the CDR3 is 13 residues. Germline V CDR1 and CDR2: SGHRS, YFSETQ. Trimming left V 7 bases short and J 5 bases short, with 12 bases between. This chain's CDR3 is CASLAEATGELFF. CDR3 in DNA: TGCGCCAGCCTCGCAGAGGCTACCGGGGAGCTGTTTTTT.